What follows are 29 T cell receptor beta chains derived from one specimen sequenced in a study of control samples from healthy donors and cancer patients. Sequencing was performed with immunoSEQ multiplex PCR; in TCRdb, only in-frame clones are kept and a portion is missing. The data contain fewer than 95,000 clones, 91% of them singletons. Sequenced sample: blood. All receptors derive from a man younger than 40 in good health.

DNA of the CDR3: TGTGCCAGCAGCGTCCCCCCGACGTCCTACAATGAGCAGTTCTTC. Its translation is CASSVPPTSYNEQFF. The chain combines TRBV9 with TRBJ2-1, with D unclear. V was pared by 2 bases and J by 1 base, with 10 bases between. Germline CDR1 and CDR2: SGDLS and YYNGEE. The CDR3 contains 15 residues.

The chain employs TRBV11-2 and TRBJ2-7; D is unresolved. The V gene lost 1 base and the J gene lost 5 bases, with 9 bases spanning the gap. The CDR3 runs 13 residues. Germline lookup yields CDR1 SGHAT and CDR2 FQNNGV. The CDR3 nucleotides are TGTGCCAGCAGCTTAGGGGCCAAAGACGAGCAGTACTTC. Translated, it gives CASSLGAKDEQYF.

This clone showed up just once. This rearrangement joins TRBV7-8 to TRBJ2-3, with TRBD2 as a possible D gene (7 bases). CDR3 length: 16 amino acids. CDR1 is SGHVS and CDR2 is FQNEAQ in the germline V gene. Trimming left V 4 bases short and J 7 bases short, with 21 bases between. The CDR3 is CASSSAVWGGGNTQYF. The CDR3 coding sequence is TGTGCCAGCAGCTCCGCGGTTTGGGGGGGCGGAAATACGCAGTATTTT.

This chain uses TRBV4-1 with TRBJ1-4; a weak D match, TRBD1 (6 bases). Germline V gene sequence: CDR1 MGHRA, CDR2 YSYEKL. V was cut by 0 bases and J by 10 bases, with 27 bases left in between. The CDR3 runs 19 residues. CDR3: CASSQERLRGAEAVVKLFF. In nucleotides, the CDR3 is TGCGCCAGCAGCCAAGAACGCCTTAGGGGGGCGGAGGCAGTGGTAAAACTGTTTTTT.

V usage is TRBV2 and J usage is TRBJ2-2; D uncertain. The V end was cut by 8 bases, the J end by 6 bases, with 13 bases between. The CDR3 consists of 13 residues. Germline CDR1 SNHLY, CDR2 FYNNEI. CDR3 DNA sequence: TGTGCCAGCCTATGGACCGAGTCCGGGGAGCTGTTTTTT. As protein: CASLWTESGELFF.

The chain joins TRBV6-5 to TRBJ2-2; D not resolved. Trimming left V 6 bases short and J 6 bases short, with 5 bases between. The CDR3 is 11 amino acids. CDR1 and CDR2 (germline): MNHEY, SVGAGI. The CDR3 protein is CASRLAGELFF. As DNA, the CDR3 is TGTGCCAGCAGATTAGCCGGGGAGCTGTTTTTT.

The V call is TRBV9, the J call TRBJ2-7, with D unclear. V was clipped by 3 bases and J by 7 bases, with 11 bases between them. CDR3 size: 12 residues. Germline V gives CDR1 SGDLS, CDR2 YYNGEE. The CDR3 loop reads CASSGPLEEQYF. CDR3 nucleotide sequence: TGTGCCAGCAGCGGTCCGTTGGAGGAGCAGTACTTC.

CDR3 nucleotides: TGTGCCAGCAGCTTGGGACAGAACCCCTACGAGCAGTACTTC. It is translated as CASSLGQNPYEQYF. The V gene is TRBV5-4, the J gene TRBJ2-7; tentatively, D is TRBD1 (5 bases). Germline values: CDR1 SGHNT, CDR2 YYREEE (reference sequence). This CDR3 has 14 amino acids. With 0 bases removed from V and 2 bases from J, the gap between germline ends came to 9 bases.

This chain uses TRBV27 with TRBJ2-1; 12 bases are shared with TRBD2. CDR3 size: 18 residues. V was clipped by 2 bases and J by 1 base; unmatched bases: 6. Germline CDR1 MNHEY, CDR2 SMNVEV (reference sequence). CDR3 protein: CASSLGLAGTSSYNEQFF. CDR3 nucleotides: TGTGCCAGCAGTTTAGGACTAGCGGGGACTTCTTCCTACAATGAGCAGTTCTTC.

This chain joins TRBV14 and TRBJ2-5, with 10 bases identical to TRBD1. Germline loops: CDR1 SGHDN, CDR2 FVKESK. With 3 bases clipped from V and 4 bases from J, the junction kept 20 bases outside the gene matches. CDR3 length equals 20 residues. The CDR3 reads CASSQTLRTGGWYFGETQYF. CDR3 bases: TGTGCCAGCAGCCAGACCCTAAGGACAGGGGGATGGTACTTCGGAGAGACCCAGTACTTC.

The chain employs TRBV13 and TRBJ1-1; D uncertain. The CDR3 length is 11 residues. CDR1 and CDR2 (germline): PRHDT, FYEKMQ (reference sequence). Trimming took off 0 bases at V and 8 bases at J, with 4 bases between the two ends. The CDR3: CASSLGREAFF. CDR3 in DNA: TGTGCCAGCAGCTTAGGGCGGGAAGCTTTCTTT.

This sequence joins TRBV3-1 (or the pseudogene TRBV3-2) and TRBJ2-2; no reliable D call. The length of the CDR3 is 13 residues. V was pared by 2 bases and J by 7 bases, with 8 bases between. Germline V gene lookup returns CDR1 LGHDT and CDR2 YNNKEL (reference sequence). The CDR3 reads CASSQRVGGELFF. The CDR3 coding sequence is TGTGCCAGCAGCCAACGTGTCGGCGGGGAGCTGTTTTTT.

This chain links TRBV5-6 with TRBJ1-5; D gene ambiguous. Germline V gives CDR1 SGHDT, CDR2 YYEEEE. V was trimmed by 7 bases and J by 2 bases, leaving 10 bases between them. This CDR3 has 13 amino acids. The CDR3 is CASQLWGNQPQHF. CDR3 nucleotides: TGTGCCAGCCAGCTTTGGGGCAATCAGCCCCAGCATTTT.

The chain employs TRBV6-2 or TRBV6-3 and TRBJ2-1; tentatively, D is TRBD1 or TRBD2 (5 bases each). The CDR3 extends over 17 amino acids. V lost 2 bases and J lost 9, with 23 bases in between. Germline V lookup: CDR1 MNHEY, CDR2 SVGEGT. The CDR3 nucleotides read TGTGCCAGCAGTTACCTCCTAACGGGACCGGAGAGGCGTGAGCAGTTCTTC. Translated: CASSYLLTGPERREQFF.

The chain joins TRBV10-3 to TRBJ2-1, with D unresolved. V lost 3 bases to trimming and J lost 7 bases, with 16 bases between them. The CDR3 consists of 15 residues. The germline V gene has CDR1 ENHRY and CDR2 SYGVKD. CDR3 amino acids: CAISESSTGLNEQFF. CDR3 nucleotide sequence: TGTGCCATCAGTGAAAGTTCCACTGGGCTGAATGAGCAGTTCTTC.

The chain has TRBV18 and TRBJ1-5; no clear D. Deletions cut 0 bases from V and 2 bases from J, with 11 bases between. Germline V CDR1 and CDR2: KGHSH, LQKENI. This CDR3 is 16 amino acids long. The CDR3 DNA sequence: TGTGCCAGCTCACCACCAGGGCGTATAGGCAATCAGCCCCAGCATTTT. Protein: CASSPPGRIGNQPQHF.

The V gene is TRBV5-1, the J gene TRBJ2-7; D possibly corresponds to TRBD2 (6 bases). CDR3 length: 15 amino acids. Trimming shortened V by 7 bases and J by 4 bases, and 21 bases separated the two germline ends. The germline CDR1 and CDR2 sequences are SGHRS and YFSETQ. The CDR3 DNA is TGCGCCAGCGGTTTCGGGGGAGAGGGGCCGTACGAGCAGTACTTC. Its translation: CASGFGGEGPYEQYF.

The CDR3 spells CASSSVEKFSDTQYF. The CDR3 DNA is TGTGCCAGCAGCTCCGTGGAGAAGTTTTCAGATACGCAGTATTTT. This sequence joins TRBV9 and TRBJ2-3; D gene unclear. The germline CDR1 and CDR2 sequences are SGDLS and YYNGEE. Trimming took 4 bases from V and 4 from J, leaving 16 bases between them. The CDR3 loop spans 15 amino acids.

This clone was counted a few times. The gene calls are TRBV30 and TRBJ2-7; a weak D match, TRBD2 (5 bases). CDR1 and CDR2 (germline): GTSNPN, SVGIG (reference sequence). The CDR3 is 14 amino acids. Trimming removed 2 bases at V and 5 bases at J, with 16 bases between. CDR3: CAWSPLGSPDEQYF. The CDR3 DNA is TGTGCCTGGAGTCCTTTGGGGAGTCCGGACGAGCAGTACTTC. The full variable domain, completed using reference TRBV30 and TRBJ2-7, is SQTIHQWPATLVQPVGSPLSLECTVEGTSNPNLYWYRQAAGRGLQLLFYSVGIGQISSEVPQNLSASRPQDRQFILSSKKLLLSDSGFYLCAWSPLGSPDEQYFGPGTRLTVT.

The CDR3 protein is CACGGYEKLFF. CDR3 DNA: TGTGCCTGCGGGGGGTATGAAAAACTGTTTTTT. V gene TRBV30 combines with J gene TRBJ1-4; D is perhaps TRBD1 (5 bases). Looked up from germline, CDR1 is GTSNPN and CDR2 is SVGIG (reference sequence). The CDR3 length is 11 residues. The ends were cut back, 6 bases at V and 6 bases at J, with 8 bases in the middle.

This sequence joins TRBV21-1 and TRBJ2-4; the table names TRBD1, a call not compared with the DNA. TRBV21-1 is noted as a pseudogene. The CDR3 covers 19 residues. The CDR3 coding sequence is TGTGCCAGCAGCAAATTGTGGCAGGGGGCCTCTCTAGCCAAAAACATTCAGTACTTC. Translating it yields CASSKLWQGASLAKNIQYF.

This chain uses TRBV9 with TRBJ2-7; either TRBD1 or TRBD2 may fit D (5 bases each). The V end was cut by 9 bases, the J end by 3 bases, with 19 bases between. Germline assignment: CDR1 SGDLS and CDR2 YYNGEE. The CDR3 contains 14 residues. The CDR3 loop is CATGWGPRGYEQYF. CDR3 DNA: TGTGCCACCGGGTGGGGCCCGAGGGGCTACGAGCAGTACTTC.

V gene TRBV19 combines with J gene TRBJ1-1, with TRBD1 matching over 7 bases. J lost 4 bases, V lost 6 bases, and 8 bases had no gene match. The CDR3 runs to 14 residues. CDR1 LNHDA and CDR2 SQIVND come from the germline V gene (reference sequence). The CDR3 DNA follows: TGTGCCAGTAGGGCCGACAGGGAAGGCACTGAAGCTTTCTTT. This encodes CASRADREGTEAFF. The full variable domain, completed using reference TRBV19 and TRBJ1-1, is DGGITQSPKYLFRKEGQNVTLSCEQNLNHDAMYWYRQDPGQGLRLIYYSQIVNDFQKGDIAEGYSVSREKKESFPLTVTSAQKNPTAFYLCASRADREGTEAFFGQGTRLTVV.

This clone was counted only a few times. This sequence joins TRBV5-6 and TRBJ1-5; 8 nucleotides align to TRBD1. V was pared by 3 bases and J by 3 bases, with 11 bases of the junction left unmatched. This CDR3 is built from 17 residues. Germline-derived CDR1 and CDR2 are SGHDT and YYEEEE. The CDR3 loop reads CASSYKGQGADNQPQHF. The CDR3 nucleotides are TGTGCCAGCAGCTATAAGGGCCAGGGGGCAGACAATCAGCCCCAGCATTTT.

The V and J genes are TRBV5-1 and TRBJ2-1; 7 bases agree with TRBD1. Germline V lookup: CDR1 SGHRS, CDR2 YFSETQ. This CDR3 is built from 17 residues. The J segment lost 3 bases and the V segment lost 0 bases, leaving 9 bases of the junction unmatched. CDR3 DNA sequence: TGCGCCAGCAGCTTGGAGGGTCCAGGGGGAGTCTACAATGAGCAGTTCTTC. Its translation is CASSLEGPGGVYNEQFF. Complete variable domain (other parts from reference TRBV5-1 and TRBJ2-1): KAGVTQTPRYLIKTRGQQVTLSCSPISGHRSVSWYQQTPGQGLQFLFEYFSETQRNKGNFPGRFSGRQFSNSRSEMNVSTLELGDSALYLCASSLEGPGGVYNEQFFGPGTRLTVL.

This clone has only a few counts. CDR3 sequence reads: CASNQGQGYSYEQYF. The CDR3 DNA reads TGTGCCAGCAATCAGGGACAGGGGTACTCCTACGAGCAGTACTTC. The chain combines TRBV6-5 with TRBJ2-7; 10 nucleotides line up with TRBD1. V lost 7 bases and J lost 0; bases outside the gene matches: 6. The germline gives CDR1 MNHEY, CDR2 SVGAGI. The CDR3 has 15 residues.

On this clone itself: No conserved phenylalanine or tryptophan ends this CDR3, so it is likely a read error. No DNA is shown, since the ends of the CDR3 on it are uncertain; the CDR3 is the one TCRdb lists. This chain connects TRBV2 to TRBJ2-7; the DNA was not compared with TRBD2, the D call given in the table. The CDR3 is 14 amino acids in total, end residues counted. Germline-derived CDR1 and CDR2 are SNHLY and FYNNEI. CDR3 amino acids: CASSEQASGGRLYL.

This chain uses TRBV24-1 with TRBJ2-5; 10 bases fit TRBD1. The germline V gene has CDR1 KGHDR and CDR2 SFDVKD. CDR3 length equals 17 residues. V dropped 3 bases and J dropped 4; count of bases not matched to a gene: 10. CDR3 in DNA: TGTGCCACCAGTGATCCCACCGGGACAGGGGAGGGAGAGACCCAGTACTTC. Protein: CATSDPTGTGEGETQYF.

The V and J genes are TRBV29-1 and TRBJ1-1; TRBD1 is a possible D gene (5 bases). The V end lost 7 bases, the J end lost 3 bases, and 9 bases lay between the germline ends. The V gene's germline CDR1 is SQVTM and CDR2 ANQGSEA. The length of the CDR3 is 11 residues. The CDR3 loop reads CSGGWDTEAFF. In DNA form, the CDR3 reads TGCAGCGGGGGGTGGGACACTGAAGCTTTCTTT.